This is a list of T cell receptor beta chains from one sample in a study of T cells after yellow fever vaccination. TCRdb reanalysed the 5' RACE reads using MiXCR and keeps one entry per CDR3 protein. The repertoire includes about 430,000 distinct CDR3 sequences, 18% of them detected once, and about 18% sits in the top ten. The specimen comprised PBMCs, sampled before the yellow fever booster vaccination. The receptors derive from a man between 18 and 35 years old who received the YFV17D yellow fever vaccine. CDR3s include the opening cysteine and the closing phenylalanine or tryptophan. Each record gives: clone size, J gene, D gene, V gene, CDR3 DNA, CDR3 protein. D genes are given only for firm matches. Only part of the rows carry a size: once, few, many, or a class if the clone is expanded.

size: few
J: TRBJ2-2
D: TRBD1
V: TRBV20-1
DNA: TGCAGTGCTAGTGGGACAGCCACCGGGGAGCTGTTTTTT
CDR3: CSASGTATGELFF

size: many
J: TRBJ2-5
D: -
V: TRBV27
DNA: TGTGCCAGCAGTCAATGGGGGTACCAAGAGACCCAGTACTTC
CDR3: CASSQWGYQETQYF

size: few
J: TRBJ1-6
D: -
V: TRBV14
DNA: TGTGCCAGCAGCCATGACAAGAAACAGGGACGCGGCGGATGGGCAGAGTCACCCCTCCACTTT
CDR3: CASSHDKKQGRGGWAESPLHF

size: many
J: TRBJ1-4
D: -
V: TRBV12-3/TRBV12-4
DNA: TGTGCCAGCAGTCCCCCCCGGCGGACAGCTTGGGAAAAACTGTTTTTT
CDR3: CASSPPRRTAWEKLFF

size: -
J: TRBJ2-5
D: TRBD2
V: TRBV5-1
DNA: TGCGCCAGCACCTGGCGGGGGACGGAGACCCAGTACTTC
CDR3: CASTWRGTETQYF

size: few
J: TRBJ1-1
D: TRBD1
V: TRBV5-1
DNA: TGCGCCAGCAGCTTGGATCCGACAGGGGACACTGAAGCTTTCTTT
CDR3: CASSLDPTGDTEAFF

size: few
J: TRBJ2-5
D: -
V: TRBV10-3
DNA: TGTGCCATCAGTGAGTCGACGGTCCAAGAGACCCAGTACTTC
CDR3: CAISESTVQETQYF

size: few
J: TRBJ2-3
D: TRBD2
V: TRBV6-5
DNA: TGTGCCAGCAGTTTCTCAGCGGGGGGATATAGCACAGATACGCAGTATTTT
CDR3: CASSFSAGGYSTDTQYF

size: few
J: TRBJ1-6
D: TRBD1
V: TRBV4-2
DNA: TGTGCCAGCAGCCAAGGGACAGGGGACTCACCCCTCCACTTT
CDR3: CASSQGTGDSPLHF

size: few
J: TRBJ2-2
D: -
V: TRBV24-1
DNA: TGTGCCACCAGTGGCCTGGGGAGGCTGTTTTTT
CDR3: CATSGLGRLFF

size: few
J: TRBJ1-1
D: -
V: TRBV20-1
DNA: TGCAGTGCTTGGCCACAGGGTTTTGAAGCTTTCTTT
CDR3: CSAWPQGFEAFF

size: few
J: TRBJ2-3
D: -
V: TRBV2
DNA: TGTGCCAGCCTGCGACAGAACACAGATACGCAGTATTTT
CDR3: CASLRQNTDTQYF

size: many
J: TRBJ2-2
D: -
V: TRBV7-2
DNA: TGTGCCAGCAGCTTAGGTTACACCGGGGAGCTGTTTTTT
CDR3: CASSLGYTGELFF

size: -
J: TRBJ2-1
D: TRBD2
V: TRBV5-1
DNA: TGCGCCAGCAGCGGGGGTAGCGGGGGGTCCTACAATGAGCAGTTCTTC
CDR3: CASSGGSGGSYNEQFF

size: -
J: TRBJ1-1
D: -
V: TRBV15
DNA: TGTGCCACCCGTCGGGAGGAGACTGAAGCTTTCTTT
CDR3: CATRREETEAFF

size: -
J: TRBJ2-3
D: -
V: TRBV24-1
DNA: TGTGCCACTTCCGGGGGCGACAGAGATACGCAGTATTTT
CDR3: CATSGGDRDTQYF

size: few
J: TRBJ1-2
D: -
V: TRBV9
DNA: TGTGCCAGCAGCCCAAGGGACCACTATGGCTACACCTTC
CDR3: CASSPRDHYGYTF

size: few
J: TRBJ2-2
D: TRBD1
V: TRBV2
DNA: TGTGCCAGCAGTGTGTACAGGGGTAATCCGAACACCGGGGAGCTGTTTTTT
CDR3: CASSVYRGNPNTGELFF

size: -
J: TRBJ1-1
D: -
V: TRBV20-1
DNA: TGCAGTGCCGAGGGACGGATAAACACTGAAGCTTTCTTT
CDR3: CSAEGRINTEAFF

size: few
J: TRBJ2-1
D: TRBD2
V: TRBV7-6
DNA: TGTGCCAGCACCCCTAGCGGGCAACTCTCCTACAATGAGCAGTTCTTC
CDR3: CASTPSGQLSYNEQFF

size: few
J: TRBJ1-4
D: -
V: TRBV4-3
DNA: TGCGCCAGCAGCCGCGGACGGACAGTTCGGAAACTGTTTTTT
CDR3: CASSRGRTVRKLFF

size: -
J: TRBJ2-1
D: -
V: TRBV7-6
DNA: TGTGCCAGCAGCTTAGCCCGTGGGCTTGGGGTCTACAATGAGCAGTTCTTC
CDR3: CASSLARGLGVYNEQFF

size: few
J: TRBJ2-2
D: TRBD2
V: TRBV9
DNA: TGTGCCAGCAGCGTAGAATGGCTAGCGGCCGGGGAGCTGTTTTTT
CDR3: CASSVEWLAAGELFF

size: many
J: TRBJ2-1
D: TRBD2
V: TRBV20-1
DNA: TGCAGTGCTAGAGATAGACTAGCGGGGGGGATTCATGAGCAGTTCTTC
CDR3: CSARDRLAGGIHEQFF

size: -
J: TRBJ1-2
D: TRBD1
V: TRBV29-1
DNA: TGCAGCGTTGACGCAGGGGGCTATGGCTACACCTTC
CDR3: CSVDAGGYGYTF

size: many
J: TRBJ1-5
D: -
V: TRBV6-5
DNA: TGTGCCAGCAGCTATTCCTACCCCCCGTCGAGCAATCAGCCCCAGCATTTT
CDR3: CASSYSYPPSSNQPQHF

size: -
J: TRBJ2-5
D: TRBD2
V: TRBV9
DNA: TGTGCCAGCAGCCCGAAACTAGCGGGGGGGTTAGAGACCCAGTACTTC
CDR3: CASSPKLAGGLETQYF

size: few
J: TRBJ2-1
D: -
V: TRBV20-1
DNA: TGCAGTGCTAGTCCGACAACGATAACCTACAATGAGCAGTTCTTC
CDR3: CSASPTTITYNEQFF

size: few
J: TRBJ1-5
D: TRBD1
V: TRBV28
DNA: TGTGCCAGCAGTACATCACAGGGGTATCAGCCCCAGCATTTT
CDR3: CASSTSQGYQPQHF

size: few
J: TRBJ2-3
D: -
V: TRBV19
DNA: TGTGCCAGTAGTGGGACTTACCCCCCGCCAGATACGCAGTATTTT
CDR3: CASSGTYPPPDTQYF

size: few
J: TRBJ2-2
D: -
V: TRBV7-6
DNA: TGTGCCAGCAGCTTAGGACAGGCGATGAACACCGGGGAGCTGTTTTTT
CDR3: CASSLGQAMNTGELFF

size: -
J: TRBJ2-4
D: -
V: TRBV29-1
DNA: TGCAGCGTTGAAACCGAGACTTACATTCAGTACTTC
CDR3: CSVETETYIQYF

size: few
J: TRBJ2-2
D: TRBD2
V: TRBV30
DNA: TGTGCCTGGACCCAGGGCCCGGGAGGGTCCGGGGAGCTGTTTTTT
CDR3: CAWTQGPGGSGELFF

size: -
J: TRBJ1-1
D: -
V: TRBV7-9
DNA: TGTGCCAGCAGCCACGGACTCCCTAGGGAGGCTTTCTTT
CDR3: CASSHGLPREAFF

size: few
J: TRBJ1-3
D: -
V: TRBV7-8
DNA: TGTGCCAGCAGCTTAGTTCTGAGTATGGGAAACACCATATATTTT
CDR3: CASSLVLSMGNTIYF

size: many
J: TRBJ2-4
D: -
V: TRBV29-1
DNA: TGCAGCGTTGAAAGGCAGGCCAAAAACATTCAGTACTTC
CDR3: CSVERQAKNIQYF

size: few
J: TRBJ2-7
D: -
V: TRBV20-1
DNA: TGCAGTGCTAGACAAGGGACTCAGTTAATCTCCTACGAGCAGTACTTC
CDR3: CSARQGTQLISYEQYF

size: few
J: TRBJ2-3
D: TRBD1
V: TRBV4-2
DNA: TGTGCCAGCAGCCAAGAGGGACAGGGGGGTGCAGATACGCAGTATTTT
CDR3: CASSQEGQGGADTQYF

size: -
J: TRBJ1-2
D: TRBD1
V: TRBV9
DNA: TGTGCCAGCAGCGTCTCTGGACAGGGCGGCTACACCTTC
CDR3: CASSVSGQGGYTF

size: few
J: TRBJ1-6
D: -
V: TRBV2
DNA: TGTGCCAGCAGCCTACGGAGCAGGGATAATTCACCCCTCCACTTT
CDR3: CASSLRSRDNSPLHF

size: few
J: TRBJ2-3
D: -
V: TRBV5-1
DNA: TGCGCCAGCAGCATACAAGGGGGGGGAGATACGCAGTATTTT
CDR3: CASSIQGGGDTQYF

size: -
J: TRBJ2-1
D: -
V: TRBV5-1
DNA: TGCGCCAGCAGCTTGGAGGTTGAGCAGTTCTTC
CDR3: CASSLEVEQFF

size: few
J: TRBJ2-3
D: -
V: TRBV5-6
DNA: TGTGCCAGCAGCTCCGTCGGTTCCTCGGATACGCAGTATTTT
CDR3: CASSSVGSSDTQYF

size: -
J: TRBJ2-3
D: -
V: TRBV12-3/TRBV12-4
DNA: TGTGCCAGCAGTTTACAGGACAGATACACAGATACGCAGTATTTT
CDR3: CASSLQDRYTDTQYF

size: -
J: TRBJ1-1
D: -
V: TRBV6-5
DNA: TGTGCCAGCAGTTACCGGGGGCCGCCTTCAGGTGAAGCTTTCTTT
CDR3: CASSYRGPPSGEAFF

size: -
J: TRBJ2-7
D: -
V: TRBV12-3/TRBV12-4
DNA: TGTGCCAGCAGCCCCGCCAGGGAGCAGTACTTC
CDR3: CASSPAREQYF

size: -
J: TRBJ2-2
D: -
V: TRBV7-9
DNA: TGTGCCAGCAGCCCCTTACCCGGGCCTGGTGAGCTGTTTTTT
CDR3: CASSPLPGPGELFF

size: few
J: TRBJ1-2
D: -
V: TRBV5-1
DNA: TGCGCCAGCAGCTTGGATCCGGCCTTAGGCTACACCTTC
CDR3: CASSLDPALGYTF

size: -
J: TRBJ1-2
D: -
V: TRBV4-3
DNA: TGCGCCAGCAGCCAAGTGTGTGGGAACTATGGCTACACCTTC
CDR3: CASSQVCGNYGYTF

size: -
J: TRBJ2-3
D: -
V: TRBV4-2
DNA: TGTGCCAGCAGCCCCGAGGGGGTCCTGAGCACAGATACGCAGTATTTT
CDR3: CASSPEGVLSTDTQYF

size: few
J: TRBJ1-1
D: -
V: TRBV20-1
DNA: TGCAGTGCTGCCCATGGGACGGCTGAAGCTTTCTTT
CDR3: CSAAHGTAEAFF

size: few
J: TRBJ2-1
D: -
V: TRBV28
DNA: TGTGCCAGCACCCCCCCCGGGGGGCGTGAGCAGTTCTTC
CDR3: CASTPPGGREQFF

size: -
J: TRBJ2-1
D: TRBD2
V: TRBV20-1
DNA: TGCAGTGCTAGAGATGGTTCGGGGGGGGCCTACAATGAGCAGTTCTTC
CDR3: CSARDGSGGAYNEQFF

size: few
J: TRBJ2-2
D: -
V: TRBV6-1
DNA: TGTGCCAGCAGTGAAGGGCAGGGGACCGGGGAGCTGTTTTTT
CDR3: CASSEGQGTGELFF

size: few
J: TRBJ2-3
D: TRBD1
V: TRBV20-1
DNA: TGCAGTGCTCCCGGGACAGGGACCTCAGATACGCAGTATTTT
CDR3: CSAPGTGTSDTQYF

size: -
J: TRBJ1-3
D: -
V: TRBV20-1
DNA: TGCAGTGCCCCTCAGCCAAACTCTGGAAACACCATATATTTT
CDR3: CSAPQPNSGNTIYF

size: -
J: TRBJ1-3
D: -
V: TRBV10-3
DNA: TGTGCCATCAGCGCGGGGAGCGGAAACACCATATATTTT
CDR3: CAISAGSGNTIYF

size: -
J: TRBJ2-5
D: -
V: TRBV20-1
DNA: TGCAGTGCTAGCGACTGGGTGGACCAAGAGACCCAGTACTTC
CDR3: CSASDWVDQETQYF